Included here is one T cell receptor beta chain sequence, with context. This clonotype has at least ten counts. Its recognized antigen is unknown. Nothing much larger sits one base from this clone, and base qualities are not available. The data were obtained in a study of early T cells in non-severe SARS-CoV-2 infection (dated by TCRdb to about 2021). Regarding the study in general: Because TCR sequencing relied on bulk RNA taken from unsorted whole blood, pairing of alpha and beta chains was not possible.

Library generation was performed with 5' RACE. The sequencer listed for this sample is NextSeq 500. Unique molecular identifiers were attached to individual cDNA molecules in the TCR library protocol so that sequencing error and PCR bias could be corrected. Both TCR alpha and beta chains were sequenced, and tight co-correlation was observed between alpha and beta sequence abundances in each sample. Concerning the study's data processing: V gene, J gene and CDR3 annotation of TCR sequences was performed with Decombinator V4. TCRs were defined as expanded if a significant change between any two time points was detected under a Poisson model with p below 0.0001. Abundances of TCRs were expressed as counts per million after normalisation to the total number of TCRs sequenced in each sample. VDJdb, accessed 1 November 2021, was searched for CMV, EBV and SARS-CoV-2 annotated TCRs, with TCRs annotated for multiple antigens excluded. Clones were called with MiXCR by TCRdb after fastp trimmed the public reads at Q25, and only in-frame beta chains were retained. Identical CDR3 proteins give one entry, which carries the most common genes and DNA. TCRdb, not the original authors, processed these V and J calls. Counted in this sample were about 42,000 distinct CDR3 sequences; around 6.9% of them appeared once. Under 5% of the sample comes from the top ten.

The study was a case-control design nested within a healthcare worker cohort in London, UK, with weekly nasopharyngeal swab PCR tests and blood sampling. Healthcare workers were recruited during the week of the UK lockdown, between 23 and 31 March 2020, and followed weekly for up to about 15 weeks. Results the study describes overall, beyond this receptor: VDJdb matching was skewed toward anti-spike CD8 responses, so virus-specific expansions were likely underestimated and private and CD4 specificities were missed.

Sequenced: whole blood. The origin of this receptor is an adult who was a healthcare worker with PCR-confirmed SARS-CoV-2 infection or an uninfected control (not recorded which).

CDR3 region: CASSLALSGARIFYEQYF. The DNA sequence is TGTGCCAGCAGCTTAGCCCTCTCGGGCGCGAGAATTTTCTACGAGCAGTACTTC. The chain is encoded by TRBV11-2 joined to TRBJ2-7; the D segment cannot be called with confidence. Reading the germline V gene gives CDR1 SGHAT and CDR2 FQNNGV. Trimming takes 1 base from V and 3 bases from J, and the germline ends sit 22 bases apart. Inclusive of the bounding cysteine and phenylalanine, the CDR3 is 18 residues long. Solely the CDR3 DNA is kept, with 54 bases framed from the first base.